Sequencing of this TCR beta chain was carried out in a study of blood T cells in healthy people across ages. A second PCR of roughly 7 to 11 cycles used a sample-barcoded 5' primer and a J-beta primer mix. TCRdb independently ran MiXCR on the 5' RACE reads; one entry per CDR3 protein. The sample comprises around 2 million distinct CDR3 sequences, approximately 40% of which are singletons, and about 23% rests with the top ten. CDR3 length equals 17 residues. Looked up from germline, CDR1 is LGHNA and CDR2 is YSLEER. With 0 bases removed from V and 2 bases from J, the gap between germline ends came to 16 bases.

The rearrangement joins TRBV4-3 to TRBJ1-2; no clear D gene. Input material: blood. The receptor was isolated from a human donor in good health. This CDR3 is CASSQDLRILPNYGYTF. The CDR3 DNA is TGCGCCAGCAGCCAAGATCTACGAATCCTCCCGAACTATGGCTACACCTTC.